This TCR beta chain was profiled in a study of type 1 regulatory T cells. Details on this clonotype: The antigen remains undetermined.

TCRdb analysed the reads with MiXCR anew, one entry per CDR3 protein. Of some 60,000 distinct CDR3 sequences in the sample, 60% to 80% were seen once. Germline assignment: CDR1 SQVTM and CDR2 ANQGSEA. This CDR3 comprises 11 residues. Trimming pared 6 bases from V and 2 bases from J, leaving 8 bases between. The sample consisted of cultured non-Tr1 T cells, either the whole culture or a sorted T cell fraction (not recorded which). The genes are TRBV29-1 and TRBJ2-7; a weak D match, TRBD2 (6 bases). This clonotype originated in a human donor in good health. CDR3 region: CSVRLAYEQYF. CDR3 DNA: TGCAGCGTCCGACTAGCCTACGAGCAGTACTTC.